Each of the 27 T cell receptor beta chains below was sequenced from the same sample in a study of T cells in Graves' hyperthyroidism and ophthalmopathy. From RNA transcripts, TCR beta CDR3 regions were amplified. Initially, a first-round RT-PCR of the TCR CDR3 employed the HTBI primer set. Each CDR3 protein is one row after TCRdb ran MiXCR on the multiplex PCR reads. Of more than 350,000 distinct CDR3 sequences in the sample, roughly 15% were seen once. The sequenced sample was blood. The receptor set was obtained from a woman in her twenties or thirties with Graves' hyperthyroidism that later progressed to Graves' ophthalmopathy.

This clonotype was picked up many times. The chain combines TRBV24-1 with TRBJ2-1; TRBD2 matches at 14 bases. J lost 9 bases, V lost 3 bases, and 6 bases had no gene match. Per germline, CDR1 KGHDR and CDR2 SFDVKD. The CDR3 loop spans 16 amino acids. The CDR3 DNA is TGTGCCACCAGTGATCCGGGACTAGCGGGAGAGGCTGAGCAGTTCTTC. Protein sequence: CATSDPGLAGEAEQFF.

This clonotype was observed at least ten times. J is TRBJ2-1 and V is TRBV2; TRBD1 aligns across 9 bases. There are 16 residues in the CDR3. Germline-derived CDR1 and CDR2 are SNHLY and FYNNEI. The J segment lost 3 bases and the V segment lost 3 bases, leaving 6 bases of the junction unmatched. This CDR3 reads CASSDGQGLGYNEQFF. DNA for the CDR3: TGTGCCAGCAGTGACGGACAGGGGCTGGGCTACAATGAGCAGTTCTTC. Using reference TRBV2 and TRBJ2-1 for the parts outside the CDR3, the full variable domain is EPEVTQTPSHQVTQMGQEVILRCVPISNHLYFYWYRQILGQKVEFLVSFYNNEISEKSEIFDDQFSVERPDGSNFTLKIRSTKLEDSAMYFCASSDGQGLGYNEQFFGPGTRLTVL.

The sample holds a few counts of this clonotype. V gene TRBV28 combines with J gene TRBJ2-3; TRBD2 matches 12 bases. The CDR3 contains 20 residues. CDR1 is MDHEN and CDR2 is SYDVKM in the germline V gene. The junction had 17 bases not matched to a gene; V was cut back by 7 bases and J by 0 bases. CDR3 sequence (DNA): TGTGCCAGCACGTACTGGCCGATCCTAGCGGGGGGGGCTAGCACAGATACGCAGTATTTT. Translated: CASTYWPILAGGASTDTQYF. Looking up the rest from reference TRBV28 and TRBJ2-3 gives the full variable domain: DVKVTQSSRYLVKRTGEKVFLECVQDMDHENMFWYRQDPGLGLRLIYFSYDVKMKEKGDIPEGYSVSREKKERFSLILESASTNQTSMYLCASTYWPILAGGASTDTQYFGPGTRLTVL.

Details on this clonotype: This may come from a read error, since a much larger clone is one base off. This chain uses TRBV27 with TRBJ2-5, with 11 bases fitting TRBD2. The germline V gene encodes CDR1 MNHEY and CDR2 SMNVEV (reference sequence). The J segment lost 7 bases and the V segment lost 2 bases, leaving 6 bases of the junction unmatched. The CDR3 is 15 amino acids. CDR3 residues: CASSLIAGGTGTQYF. The DNA for the CDR3 is TGTGCCAGCAGTTTAATAGCGGGAGGGACGGGGACCCAGTACTTC.

In this sample, this clonotype turned up many times. The rearrangement joins TRBV20-1 to TRBJ2-5; 8 nucleotides match TRBD1. Germline assignment: CDR1 DFQATT and CDR2 SNEGSKA (reference sequence). This CDR3 contains 12 residues. The ends lost 4 bases at V and 3 bases at J; junction bases unmatched: 1. This chain's CDR3 is CSANRGKETQYF. The DNA for the CDR3 is TGCAGTGCTAACAGGGGGAAAGAGACCCAGTACTTC.

This clonotype was recorded many times. The chain recombines TRBV19 with TRBJ1-1; maybe TRBD1 (6 bases). The V and J ends lost 5 bases and 4 bases respectively, with 8 bases between them. Germline V gene data show CDR1 as LNHDA and CDR2 as SQIVND (reference sequence). CDR3 length: 12 amino acids. The CDR3 is CASSQDSTEAFF. Written as DNA, the CDR3 is TGTGCCAGTAGTCAGGACAGCACTGAAGCTTTCTTT.

This rearrangement joins TRBV7-9 to TRBJ1-4; D gene ambiguous. CDR3 length equals 15 residues. The germline V gene encodes CDR1 SEHNR and CDR2 FQNEAQ (reference sequence). Trimming cost V 2 bases and J 0 bases, with 7 bases left between them. The CDR3 sequence is CASSLPRATNEKLFF. The CDR3 DNA is TGTGCCAGCAGCTTACCACGTGCAACTAATGAAAAACTGTTTTTT.

Only a few counts were recorded for this clonotype. V and J are TRBV7-9 and TRBJ2-3; 8 positions match TRBD2. CDR3 length: 17 residues. V lost 3 bases to trimming and J lost 4 bases; unmatched junction nucleotides: 12. The germline V gene encodes CDR1 SEHNR and CDR2 FQNEAQ (reference sequence). CDR3: CASSFPGAGGVADTQYF. CDR3 DNA sequence: TGTGCCAGCAGCTTTCCAGGGGCGGGGGGCGTGGCAGATACGCAGTATTTT.

V usage is TRBV4-2 and J usage is TRBJ2-3; D may match TRBD1 or TRBD2 (5 bases each). The germline V gene encodes CDR1 LGHNA and CDR2 YNFKEQ. This CDR3 contains 14 residues. Trimming stripped 6 bases from V and 5 bases from J, with 15 bases between. CDR3 nucleotides: TGTGCCAGCAGTCGGGGCGGGCAAGAAGATACGCAGTATTTT. This sequence encodes CASSRGGQEDTQYF.

This clonotype was seen many times. The genes are TRBV28 and TRBJ1-3, with TRBD1 matching over 7 bases. Per germline, CDR1 MDHEN and CDR2 SYDVKM. J lost 0 bases, V lost 2 bases, and 7 bases had no gene match. The CDR3 runs to 17 residues. The CDR3 is CASSLPYGDSSGNTIYF. The CDR3 DNA reads TGTGCCAGCAGTTTACCATACGGGGACAGCTCTGGAAACACCATATATTTT. The complete variable domain, with remaining parts taken from reference TRBV28 and TRBJ1-3, reads DVKVTQSSRYLVKRTGEKVFLECVQDMDHENMFWYRQDPGLGLRLIYFSYDVKMKEKGDIPEGYSVSREKKERFSLILESASTNQTSMYLCASSLPYGDSSGNTIYFGEGSWLTVV.

The chain has TRBV7-9 and TRBJ1-2; TRBD1 agrees at 9 bases. CDR1 is SEHNR, CDR2 FQNEAQ, per germline (reference sequence). Losses at the gene ends were 4 bases for V and 6 bases for J; bases not matched to a gene: 18. CDR3 size: 18 residues. The CDR3 DNA reads TGTGCCAGCAGCTCCAAAAAACAGGGGGCTTCATTGATGAATGGCTACACCTTC. Residues: CASSSKKQGASLMNGYTF.

This clonotype was picked up many times. V is TRBV28 and J is TRBJ1-2, with D perhaps matching TRBD1 (6 bases). Trimming removed 4 bases from V and 6 bases from J, with 15 bases in between. CDR3 size: 14 residues. Germline V gene data show CDR1 as MDHEN and CDR2 as SYDVKM. CDR3 in amino acids: CASSWRGARDGYTF. The CDR3 DNA is TGTGCCAGCAGTTGGCGGGGGGCTAGGGATGGCTACACCTTC.

As to this clonotype: The junction shows a germline mismatch at one end, possibly a read error. The genes are TRBV27 and TRBJ1-1; D possibly corresponds to TRBD1 (5 bases). Germline-derived CDR1 and CDR2 are MNHEY and SMNVEV (reference sequence). The CDR3 runs to 16 residues. The CDR3 coding sequence is TGTGCCAACAGTTTAATGGGTCAGGGAGTAGTCACTGAAGCTTTCTTT. Its protein is CANSLMGQGVVTEAFF.

This clonotype appeared a few times. In nucleotides, the CDR3 is TGCAGTGCTAGAGACCGGGACTCGTCCTACGAGCAGTACTTC. It is translated as CSARDRDSSYEQYF. V and J are TRBV20-1 and TRBJ2-7; possibly TRBD2 for D (6 bases). Germline V CDR1 and CDR2: DFQATT, SNEGSKA (reference sequence). Trimming took 0 bases from V and 1 from J, leaving 10 bases between them. CDR3 length: 14 amino acids.

Many counts were recorded for this clonotype. DNA for the CDR3: TGTGCCAGCAGCCCACAAGCGGGAGTAGGTAATGAGCAGTTCTTC. Protein product: CASSPQAGVGNEQFF. This chain links TRBV9 with TRBJ2-1; TRBD2 matches 8 bases. Per the germline V gene, CDR1 is SGDLS and CDR2 is YYNGEE. The CDR3 totals 15 residues. J gave up 7 bases and V 4 bases, and 10 bases lay outside the gene matches.

The V gene is TRBV7-9, the J gene TRBJ2-5; D is unresolved. The CDR3 runs to 15 residues. CDR1 is SEHNR, CDR2 FQNEAQ, per germline (reference sequence). Between the trimmed V and J ends, which lost 3 bases and 0 bases, there was a span of 11 bases. The CDR3 DNA sequence: TGTGCCAGCAGCTTTTACGGGCGTAACCAAGAGACCCAGTACTTC. Translating gives CASSFYGRNQETQYF.

This rearrangement joins TRBV7-9 to TRBJ2-1; a weak D match, TRBD2 (6 bases). Germline V lookup: CDR1 SEHNR, CDR2 FQNEAQ (reference sequence). Trimming cost V 3 bases and J 7 bases, with 16 bases left between them. The CDR3 runs to 15 residues. Here the CDR3 reads CASSFTPRGVNEQFF. The CDR3 region has the DNA TGTGCCAGCAGCTTCACCCCTCGCGGGGTTAATGAGCAGTTCTTC.

This clonotype was recorded at least ten times. This chain links TRBV3-1 with TRBJ2-5; 9 bases are a match to TRBD1. Germline values: CDR1 LGHDT, CDR2 YNNKEL (reference sequence). J lost 5 bases, V lost 4 bases, and 5 bases had no gene match. The CDR3 runs 14 residues. CDR3 amino acids: CASSRTGDGETQYF. For the CDR3, the DNA is TGTGCCAGCAGCCGGACAGGGGACGGGGAGACCCAGTACTTC.

This clonotype was seen at least ten times. DNA for the CDR3: TGCGCCAGCAGTGAGTCGAACGGGGGGGGGCTAAACAATGAGCAGTTCTTC. It encodes CASSESNGGGLNNEQFF. This chain joins TRBV10-2 and TRBJ2-1, with 8 bases aligning to TRBD2. V trimming: 0 bases; J trimming: 5 bases; junction bases outside the gene matches: 9. The CDR3 runs to 17 residues. Germline values: CDR1 WSHSY, CDR2 SAAADI.

V gene TRBV29-1 combines with J gene TRBJ1-1; the D gene is possibly TRBD1 (5 bases). The CDR3 contains 11 residues. Per germline, CDR1 SQVTM and CDR2 ANQGSEA. V lost 3 bases and J 4 bases, leaving 6 bases between the germline ends. CDR3 nucleotides: TGCAGCGTTGACAGGGCCACTGAAGCTTTCTTT. Its protein is CSVDRATEAFF.

Notes on this clonotype: A much larger clone is a single base away; this may be a read error. The rearrangement links TRBV25-1 to TRBJ2-5, with 7 bases aligning to TRBD1. Germline trimming cut 8 bases from V and 5 bases from J; bases unmatched to any gene: 17. This CDR3 spans 16 amino acids. CDR1 and CDR2 (germline): MGHDK, SYGVNS. The CDR3 DNA follows: TGTGCCAGCGGTCTCGGCCAACAGGGGCCCACGGAGACCCAGTACTTC. As protein: CASGLGQQGPTETQYF.

This clonotype was counted between two and nine times. This chain links TRBV28 with TRBJ2-7; 12 bases match TRBD1. Germline lookup yields CDR1 MDHEN and CDR2 SYDVKM. V was clipped by 5 bases and J by 5 bases; unmatched bases: 7. The CDR3 contains 15 residues. In DNA form, the CDR3 reads TGTGCCAGCAGTCTGTTGGGACAGGGGGCCCACGAGCAGTACTTC. Translation gives CASSLLGQGAHEQYF. The variable domain in full, completed from reference TRBV28 and TRBJ2-7, reads DVKVTQSSRYLVKRTGEKVFLECVQDMDHENMFWYRQDPGLGLRLIYFSYDVKMKEKGDIPEGYSVSREKKERFSLILESASTNQTSMYLCASSLLGQGAHEQYFGPGTRLTVT.

In its sample, this clonotype was seen many times. The chain couples TRBV10-3 to TRBJ1-1; tentatively, D is TRBD1 (6 bases). The germline V gene has CDR1 ENHRY and CDR2 SYGVKD. The V end was cut by 4 bases, the J end by 1 base, with 10 bases between. CDR3 length: 14 residues. CDR3 loop: CAISGGGPNTEAFF. The CDR3 DNA reads TGTGCCATCAGTGGTGGGGGGCCGAACACTGAAGCTTTCTTT.

V is TRBV5-4 and J is TRBJ1-1; 10 bases match TRBD1. The CDR3 has 13 amino acids. The germline CDR1 and CDR2 sequences are SGHNT and YYREEE (reference sequence). The V and J ends lost 6 bases and 4 bases, in that order; junction bases with no gene match: 3. The CDR3 region has the DNA TGTGCCAGCATCGGACAGGGGGGCACTGAAGCTTTCTTT. Translated, it gives CASIGQGGTEAFF.

This clonotype showed up many times. V gene TRBV7-9 combines with J gene TRBJ2-3, with a tentative D call TRBD1 (6 bases). The germline CDR1 and CDR2 sequences are SEHNR and FQNEAQ (reference sequence). The CDR3 contains 16 residues. V was clipped by 4 bases and J by 2 bases, with 16 bases between them. The chain's CDR3 is CASSSRTAKDTDTQYF. The CDR3 DNA follows: TGTGCCAGCAGCTCCCGGACAGCGAAAGACACAGATACGCAGTATTTT.

The chain joins TRBV5-1 to TRBJ2-2, with 11 bases aligning to TRBD2. With V trimmed by 4 bases and J by 3 bases, 11 bases remained unmatched. Germline V gene data show CDR1 as SGHRS and CDR2 as YFSETQ. The CDR3 runs to 18 residues. As DNA, the CDR3 is TGCGCCAGCAGCCGGGTAGCTAGCGGGAGGAAGGACACCGGGGAGCTGTTTTTT. Amino acids: CASSRVASGRKDTGELFF. Supplemented by reference TRBV5-1 and TRBJ2-2, the full variable domain reads KAGVTQTPRYLIKTRGQQVTLSCSPISGHRSVSWYQQTPGQGLQFLFEYFSETQRNKGNFPGRFSGRQFSNSRSEMNVSTLELGDSALYLCASSRVASGRKDTGELFFGEGSRLTVL.

The chain carries TRBV7-9 and TRBJ2-7; TRBD1 might be the D (6 bases). The CDR3 runs to 14 residues. Germline V CDR1 and CDR2: SEHNR, FQNEAQ (reference sequence). The V end lost 1 base, the J end lost 3 bases, and 10 bases lay between the germline ends. CDR3 residues: CASSLGGLLYEQYF. CDR3 in DNA: TGTGCCAGCAGCTTAGGGGGGCTTCTCTACGAGCAGTACTTC.